The text below deals with one TCR beta chain. These data originate in a study of cytomegalovirus exposure and HLA in healthy donors. The CDR3 has 14 amino acids. CDR1 is MNHEY, CDR2 SVGAGI, per germline. The ends were cut back, 4 bases at V and 6 bases at J, with 13 bases in the middle. PCR involved 60 Vbeta and 13 Jbeta primers. Produced via immunoSEQ multiplex PCR; TCRdb's table is partial and in-frame only. The data hold approximately 120,000 clones, with roughly 68% observed a single time. The source is a woman between 45 and 65 years old in good health and CMV-seropositive. The chain has TRBV6-5 and TRBJ1-5; tentative D call: TRBD1 (6 bases). Sequencing was carried out using PBMCs. The CDR3 nucleotides are TGTGCCAGCAGTTTTTCCAGGGGTATTCAGCCCCAGCATTTT. It encodes CASSFSRGIQPQHF.